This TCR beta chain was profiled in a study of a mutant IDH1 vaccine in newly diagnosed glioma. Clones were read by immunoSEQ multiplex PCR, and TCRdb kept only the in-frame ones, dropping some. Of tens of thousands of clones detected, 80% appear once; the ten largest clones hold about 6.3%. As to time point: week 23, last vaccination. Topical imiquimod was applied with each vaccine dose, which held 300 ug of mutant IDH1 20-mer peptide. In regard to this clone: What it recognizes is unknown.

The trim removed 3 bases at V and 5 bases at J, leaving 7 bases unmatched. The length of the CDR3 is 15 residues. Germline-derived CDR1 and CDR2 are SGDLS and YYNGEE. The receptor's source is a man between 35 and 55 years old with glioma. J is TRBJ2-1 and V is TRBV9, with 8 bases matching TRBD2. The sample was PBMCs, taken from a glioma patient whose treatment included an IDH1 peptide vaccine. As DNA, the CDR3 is TGTGCCAGCAGCGCCCGTACGGGGGGGCACAATGAGCAGTTCTTC. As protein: CASSARTGGHNEQFF.